This T cell receptor (beta chain) was profiled in a study of blood T cell repertoires in COVID-19. This clone occurred once. Method: immunoSEQ multiplex PCR; TCRdb's copy keeps in-frame clones and lacks some. Here the sample spans about 89,000 clones, around 72% being singletons. CDR1 LNHDA and CDR2 SQIVND come from the germline V gene (reference sequence). The CDR3 covers 15 residues. V lost 5 bases, J lost 7 bases, and 18 bases lay in between. The TCR sequence derives from a woman aged 80 or over with acute or convalescent COVID-19. Specimen: peripheral blood. The V and J genes are TRBV19 and TRBJ1-5; D may be TRBD1 (5 bases). The CDR3 spells CASSSEGREWQPQHF. CDR3 coding DNA: TGTGCCAGTAGTTCCGAGGGGAGGGAATGGCAGCCCCAGCATTTT.